Presented here are 16 T cell receptor beta chains from one specimen sequenced in a study of Ad26.COV2.S vaccination and SARS-CoV-2 variants. Repertoires were generated with immunoSEQ multiplex PCR, while TCRdb's copy carries only in-frame clones and drops some. The sample records 400,000 to 450,000 clones, around nine tenths being singletons. Treatment described: 15 to 20 received Ad26.COV2.S at low or high dose, single or two shots; several received placebo; per-sample allocation not given. Samples analyzed were those drawn on day 63 after the first vaccine or placebo injection. The source was peripheral blood, collected in a trial of Ad26.COV2.S vaccine versus placebo. These receptors came from a person between 18 and 65 years old who received the Ad26.COV2.S COVID-19 vaccine or a placebo.

The chain links TRBV4-1 to TRBJ2-3, with 8 bases fitting TRBD2. The trim removed 4 bases at V and 3 bases at J, leaving 12 bases unmatched. Per germline, CDR1 MGHRA and CDR2 YSYEKL. CDR3 length: 17 residues. This chain's CDR3 is CASSPYMGKRETDTQYF. In DNA form, the CDR3 reads TGCGCCAGCAGCCCGTATATGGGGAAGCGGGAGACAGATACGCAGTATTTT.

This clone showed up just a few times. The chain joins TRBV5-1 to TRBJ2-1, with D possibly TRBD1 on 6 matching bases. V was cut by 0 bases and J by 2 bases, with 9 bases left in between. Germline CDR1 and CDR2: SGHRS and YFSETQ. The CDR3 extends over 15 amino acids. CDR3 in DNA: TGCGCCAGCAGCTTGGAGGGGGTCACCTACAATGAGCAGTTCTTC. Its protein is CASSLEGVTYNEQFF.

The J gene is TRBJ2-1, the V gene TRBV11-3; no clear D gene. Germline V lookup: CDR1 SGHNT, CDR2 YENEEA. The V and J ends lost 1 base and 9 bases respectively, with 16 bases between them. CDR3 size: 15 residues. Here the CDR3 DNA reads TGTGCCAGCAGCTTAGGCGGCTCGCCCTTTGGTGAGCAGTTCTTC. Translating gives CASSLGGSPFGEQFF.

The chain combines TRBV9 with TRBJ2-7, with 8 bases lining up with TRBD2. J gave up 7 bases and V 4 bases, and 10 bases lay outside the gene matches. The germline CDR1 and CDR2 sequences are SGDLS and YYNGEE. The CDR3 runs 14 residues. The CDR3 DNA sequence: TGTGCCAGCAGCCCCTCCTCACGGGGGGGAGAGCAGTACTTC. It is translated as CASSPSSRGGEQYF.

The chain carries TRBV30 and TRBJ2-3; D possibly corresponds to TRBD1 (6 bases). Trimming removed 5 bases from V and 5 bases from J, with 17 bases in between. The length of the CDR3 is 14 residues. Germline-derived CDR1 and CDR2 are GTSNPN and SVGIG (reference sequence). The CDR3 sequence: CAWGPQGGGDTQYF. Written as DNA, the CDR3 is TGTGCCTGGGGTCCCCAAGGGGGTGGAGATACGCAGTATTTT.

V is TRBV4-3 and J is TRBJ2-7, with 10 nucleotides matching TRBD1. Germline CDR1 and CDR2: LGHNA and YSLEER. CDR3 length: 15 amino acids. The ends lost 3 bases at V and 4 bases at J; junction bases unmatched: 6. CDR3 amino acids: CASSQRQGAGYEQYF. The CDR3 bases are TGCGCCAGCAGCCAGCGACAGGGGGCGGGGTACGAGCAGTACTTC.

V usage is TRBV5-1 and J usage is TRBJ2-1; D perhaps matches TRBD2 (5 bases). Trimming shortened V by 0 bases and J by 4 bases, and 11 bases separated the two germline ends. Looked up from germline, CDR1 is SGHRS and CDR2 is YFSETQ. This CDR3 has 15 amino acids. DNA of the CDR3: TGCGCCAGCAGCTTGGCTCTAGCCTCTTACAATGAGCAGTTCTTC. Amino acid sequence: CASSLALASYNEQFF.

The chain has TRBV19 and TRBJ2-2; no reliable D call. CDR1 and CDR2 from the germline V gene are LNHDA and SQIVND (reference sequence). The CDR3 totals 14 residues. The V end lost 3 bases, the J end lost 2 bases, and 7 bases lay between the germline ends. For the CDR3, the DNA is TGTGCCAGTAGTATGTTAGACAACACCGGGGAGCTGTTTTTT. Translation: CASSMLDNTGELFF.

V is TRBV20-1 and J is TRBJ2-5; D not certain. CDR1 is DFQATT and CDR2 is SNEGSKA in the germline V gene (reference sequence). V was trimmed by 5 bases and J by 0 bases, leaving 4 bases between them. This CDR3 is 11 amino acids long. In DNA form, the CDR3 reads TGCAGTGCTGCACACCAAGAGACCCAGTACTTC. This encodes CSAAHQETQYF.

This clone was counted a single time. This sample includes further DNA sequences coding for the same CDR3. The J gene is TRBJ1-5, the V gene TRBV7-2; 7 positions agree with TRBD1. Germline CDR1 and CDR2: SGHTA and FQGNSA. J lost 7 bases, V lost 1 base, and 1 base had no gene match. The CDR3 is 13 residues long. DNA for the CDR3: TGTGCCAGCAGCTTAGACAGGGGACAGCCCCAGCATTTT. Amino acid sequence: CASSLDRGQPQHF.

This chain links TRBV7-2 with TRBJ2-2, with D uncertain. Trimming took 2 bases from V and 0 from J, leaving 7 bases between them. CDR1 SGHTA and CDR2 FQGNSA come from the germline V gene. The CDR3 is made up of 15 amino acids. This CDR3 is CASSLWNPNTGELFF. As DNA, the CDR3 is TGTGCCAGCAGCTTATGGAACCCGAACACCGGGGAGCTGTTTTTT.

V usage is TRBV4-1 and J usage is TRBJ2-1; either TRBD1 or TRBD2 may supply D (6 bases each). CDR3 length: 15 amino acids. The germline V gene encodes CDR1 MGHRA and CDR2 YSYEKL. The V and J ends lost 1 base and 13 bases respectively, with 20 bases between them. The CDR3, as DNA: TGCGCCAGCAGCCAAGTCGACCGGAGAAAGGGGGGTCAGTTCTTC. Amino acid sequence: CASSQVDRRKGGQFF.

The chain recombines TRBV19 with TRBJ1-1, with TRBD1 identical over 8 bases. The length of the CDR3 is 16 residues. Looked up from germline, CDR1 is LNHDA and CDR2 is SQIVND (reference sequence). V was clipped by 4 bases and J by 7 bases; unmatched bases: 14. The CDR3 spells CASSKTGAAAADEAFF. Written as DNA, the CDR3 is TGTGCCAGTAGTAAGACAGGGGCCGCCGCAGCGGATGAAGCTTTCTTT.

V gene TRBV29-1 combines with J gene TRBJ1-2, with D unresolved. The germline gives CDR1 SQVTM, CDR2 ANQGSEA. The CDR3 runs 13 residues. Trimming removed 4 bases from V and 3 bases from J, with 12 bases in between. CDR3 DNA: TGCAGCGTTGGTACCGGGGTGCACTATGGCTACACCTTC. It encodes CSVGTGVHYGYTF.

J is TRBJ2-5 and V is TRBV3-1 (or the pseudogene TRBV3-2), with 8 bases matching TRBD2. From germline, CDR1 is LGHDT and CDR2 YNNKEL (reference sequence). V shed 4 bases and J 5 bases; nucleotides not matched to a gene: 9. This CDR3 has 15 residues. CDR3 residues: CASSRTGVAGETQYF. CDR3 in DNA: TGTGCCAGCAGCCGGACGGGAGTAGCGGGGGAGACCCAGTACTTC.

This sequence joins TRBV19 and TRBJ1-5; D remains ambiguous. CDR3 size: 14 residues. Germline V gives CDR1 LNHDA, CDR2 SQIVND (reference sequence). With 3 bases removed from V and 5 bases from J, the gap between germline ends came to 11 bases. Written as DNA, the CDR3 is TGTGCCAGTAGTATCTCCAGGTACGATCAGCCCCAGCATTTT. Its translation: CASSISRYDQPQHF.